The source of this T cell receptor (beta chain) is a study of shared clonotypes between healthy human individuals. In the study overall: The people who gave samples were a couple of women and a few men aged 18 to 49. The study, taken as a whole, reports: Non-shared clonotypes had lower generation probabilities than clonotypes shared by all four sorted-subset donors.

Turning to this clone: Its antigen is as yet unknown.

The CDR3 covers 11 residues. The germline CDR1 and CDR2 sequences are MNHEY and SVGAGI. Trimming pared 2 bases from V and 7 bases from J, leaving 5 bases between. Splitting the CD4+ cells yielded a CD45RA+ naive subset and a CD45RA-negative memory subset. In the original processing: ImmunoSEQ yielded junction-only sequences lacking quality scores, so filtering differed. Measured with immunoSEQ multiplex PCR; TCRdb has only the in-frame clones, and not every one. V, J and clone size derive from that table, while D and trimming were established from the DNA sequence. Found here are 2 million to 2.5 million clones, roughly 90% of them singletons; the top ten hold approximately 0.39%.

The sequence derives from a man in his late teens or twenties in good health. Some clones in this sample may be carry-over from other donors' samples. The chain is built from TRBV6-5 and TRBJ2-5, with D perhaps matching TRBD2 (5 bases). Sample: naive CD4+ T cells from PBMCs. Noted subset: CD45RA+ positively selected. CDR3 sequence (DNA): TGTGCCAGCAGTTACGAGGGGACCCAGTACTTC. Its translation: CASSYEGTQYF.